This entry is about one T cell receptor (beta chain). Its antigen is unknown. The germline CDR1 and CDR2 sequences are SGHRS and YFSETQ. The CDR3 extends over 13 amino acids. The V and J ends lost 4 bases and 0 bases respectively, with 7 bases between them. Prepared TCR beta cDNA libraries contained unique molecular identifiers. Each sample of roughly 1 to 11 million input T cells yielded around 500,000 cDNA molecules, so each molecule approximated one T cell. TCRdb re-called the PCR reads through MiXCR, storing one row per CDR3 protein. The sample holds 600,000 to 750,000 distinct CDR3 sequences, 59% seen once. These data come from a study of post-analysis software for immune sequencing data. On the study more broadly: Secondary progressive, relapsing-remitting and progressive-relapsing multiple sclerosis were among the included disease courses.

Overall study findings and caveats: Versus controls, multiple sclerosis patients showed significantly lower diversity (normalized Chao1). Four or five TRBV segments, including TRBV5-6, TRBV5-1 and TRBV20-1, were more frequent in patients than controls. F measure clustering grouped samples strongly by preparation batch.

This clonotype was obtained from a girl aged 2 to 9 with multiple sclerosis. The genes are TRBV5-1 and TRBJ1-1; D perhaps matches TRBD1 (6 bases). Specimen: blood. This CDR3 is CASSTGMNTEAFF. Here the CDR3 DNA reads TGCGCCAGCAGCACAGGGATGAACACTGAAGCTTTCTTT.